The next 8 T cell receptor beta chains were all read from a single sample in a study of cytomegalovirus exposure and HLA in healthy donors. Vbeta (60) and Jbeta (13) primers were used in the PCR. The table came from immunoSEQ multiplex PCR; TCRdb's copy has only in-frame clones and leaves some out. The data contain 100,000 or so clones, over 70% of them singletons. Sequences were obtained from PBMCs. The receptors were gathered from a man under 40 in good health and CMV-seronegative.

The chain couples TRBV29-1 to TRBJ1-3, with 8 bases lining up with TRBD1. In germline, CDR1 is SQVTM, CDR2 ANQGSEA. The CDR3 length is 13 residues. Trimming removed 5 bases from V and 2 bases from J; junction bases left unmatched: 2. CDR3 loop: CSVQGAPGNTIYF. Written as DNA, the CDR3 is TGCAGCGTTCAGGGGGCGCCTGGAAACACCATATATTTT.

The V and J genes are TRBV27 and TRBJ2-1, with a weak D call TRBD2 (5 bases). Germline CDR1 reads MNHEY; CDR2 reads SMNVEV (reference sequence). The CDR3 spans 17 residues. The germline V and J ends were trimmed by 4 bases and 7 bases, with 23 bases remaining between them. The CDR3 protein is CASSSRFLAGRENEQFF. CDR3 bases: TGTGCCAGCAGTTCAAGGTTTTTGGCAGGAAGGGAGAATGAGCAGTTCTTC.

The rearrangement uses TRBV19 and TRBJ1-5; D ambiguous. The CDR3 totals 18 residues. The germline V gene encodes CDR1 LNHDA and CDR2 SQIVND (reference sequence). Trimming left V 5 bases short and J 0 bases short, with 20 bases between. The CDR3 protein is CASSYPARIQYSNQPQHF. As DNA, the CDR3 is TGTGCCAGTAGTTATCCAGCCAGGATTCAGTATAGCAATCAGCCCCAGCATTTT.

This clone was detected a few times. The chain uses TRBV5-1 and TRBJ2-3; 12 bases fit TRBD2. Germline V lookup: CDR1 SGHRS, CDR2 YFSETQ. There are 16 residues in the CDR3. The ends lost 4 bases at V and 0 bases at J; junction bases unmatched: 3. The CDR3 DNA follows: TGCGCCAGCAGCCCAGGACTAGCGGGGAGCACAGATACGCAGTATTTT. It yields the protein CASSPGLAGSTDTQYF.

The chain carries TRBV5-4 and TRBJ2-7, with 8 bases that match TRBD1. The junction had 5 bases not matched to a gene; V was cut back by 0 bases and J by 6 bases. The CDR3 contains 14 residues. Germline-derived CDR1 and CDR2 are SGHNT and YYREEE (reference sequence). CDR3 sequence: CASSLGQGTSEQYF. CDR3 nucleotide sequence: TGTGCCAGCAGCTTGGGACAGGGGACCTCCGAGCAGTACTTC.

The table lists this clone with a few counts. The chain recombines TRBV6-6 with TRBJ1-1, with 7 bases that match TRBD1. Germline V gene lookup returns CDR1 MNHNY and CDR2 SVGAGI (reference sequence). CDR3 length: 14 amino acids. The trim removed 2 bases at V and 11 bases at J, leaving 11 bases unmatched. The CDR3, as DNA: TGTGCCAGCAGTTACACCGGACAGGCCTCTGGGGCTTTCTTT. It encodes CASSYTGQASGAFF.

This sequence joins TRBV28 and TRBJ2-7; 10 bases match TRBD1. Germline trimming cut 8 bases from V and 4 bases from J; bases unmatched to any gene: 5. CDR1 and CDR2 from the germline V gene are MDHEN and SYDVKM. This CDR3 is built from 13 residues. In DNA, the CDR3 is TGTGCCAGCCGAGGACAGGGGGTGTACGAGCAGTACTTC. Translating gives CASRGQGVYEQYF.

The chain has TRBV7-7 and TRBJ2-2, with TRBD1 matching over 8 bases. The CDR3 sequence is 17 residues long. V lost 5 bases and J lost 1; bases outside the gene matches: 9. The germline gives CDR1 SSHAT, CDR2 FNYEAQ (reference sequence). The CDR3 DNA is TGTGCCAGCAGCGCAGTAACCGGGACAGGGAACACCGGGGAGCTGTTTTTT. Protein: CASSAVTGTGNTGELFF.